The 22 T cell receptor beta chains presented below share a single source sample, sequenced in a study of cytomegalovirus exposure and HLA in healthy donors. The PCR made use of 60 Vbeta and 13 Jbeta primers. Sequencing was performed with immunoSEQ multiplex PCR; in TCRdb, only in-frame clones are kept and a portion is missing. The table includes more than 130,000 clones, about three quarters detected once. Sequenced: PBMCs. These receptors were collected from a human donor in good health.

The V gene is TRBV7-9, the J gene TRBJ2-2, with 7 nucleotides matching TRBD1. This CDR3 is 15 amino acids long. Germline lookup yields CDR1 SEHNR and CDR2 FQNEAQ (reference sequence). The V gene end was trimmed by 7 bases and the J gene end by 4 bases; junction bases not matched to a gene: 9. The chain's CDR3 is CASTVQGVSTGELFF. The DNA for the CDR3 is TGTGCCAGCACCGTCCAGGGGGTTAGCACCGGGGAGCTGTTTTTT.

The CDR3 DNA is TGTGCCAGCAGCTTGTTCGGAGGGCTTCTAAATTCACCCCTCCACTTT. Its translation is CASSLFGGLLNSPLHF. The chain is built from TRBV5-5 and TRBJ1-6; unclear D gene. Germline loops: CDR1 SGHKS, CDR2 YYEKEE (reference sequence). V was trimmed by 1 base and J by 7 bases, leaving 15 bases between them. The CDR3 has 16 amino acids.

V and J are TRBV9 and TRBJ2-7, with a weak D call TRBD2 (5 bases). Deletions cut 0 bases from V and 6 bases from J, with 10 bases between. Germline loops: CDR1 SGDLS, CDR2 YYNGEE. This CDR3 region has 13 residues. The CDR3 loop is CASSVGTEGEQYF. Here the CDR3 DNA reads TGTGCCAGCAGCGTAGGAACAGAGGGCGAGCAGTACTTC.

The V gene is TRBV10-2, the J gene TRBJ2-7; the match to TRBD1 covers 8 bases. Trimming cost V 7 bases and J 0 bases; bases outside gene matches: 5. Germline V gives CDR1 WSHSY, CDR2 SAAADI. The CDR3 extends over 14 amino acids. The CDR3 DNA sequence: TGCGCCAGCAAGGGGACAGGAATCTCCTACGAGCAGTACTTC. It encodes CASKGTGISYEQYF.

This chain uses TRBV27 with TRBJ1-1, with D perhaps matching TRBD1 (6 bases). The CDR3 consists of 13 residues. With 6 bases removed from V and 4 bases from J, the gap between germline ends came to 12 bases. Germline V lookup: CDR1 MNHEY, CDR2 SMNVEV (reference sequence). CDR3 in amino acids: CASSLQGITEAFF. CDR3 nucleotides: TGTGCCAGCAGCTTACAGGGAATCACTGAAGCTTTCTTT.

This chain joins TRBV5-6 and TRBJ1-4; no clear D. The CDR3 totals 15 residues. V shed 0 bases and J shed 4 bases, with 10 bases lying between them. Germline V gives CDR1 SGHDT, CDR2 YYEEEE. The CDR3 coding sequence is TGTGCCAGCAGCTTGGTAACAGTGCGTAATGAAAAACTGTTTTTT. Encoded protein: CASSLVTVRNEKLFF.

This clone was seen once. V gene TRBV4-1 combines with J gene TRBJ2-7; D is ambiguous. Trimming shortened V by 1 base and J by 6 bases, and 13 bases separated the two germline ends. This CDR3 region has 14 residues. CDR1 and CDR2 from the germline V gene are MGHRA and YSYEKL. CDR3 residues: CASSQGESGREQYF. CDR3 bases: TGCGCCAGCAGCCAAGGCGAGTCGGGTCGCGAGCAGTACTTC.

The rearrangement joins TRBV15 to TRBJ2-7; 10 nucleotides match TRBD2. With 3 bases clipped from V and 6 bases from J, the junction kept 11 bases outside the gene matches. This CDR3 is 16 amino acids long. The germline gives CDR1 LNHNV, CDR2 YYDKDF (reference sequence). The CDR3 sequence: CATSREREGPMSEQYF. CDR3 DNA: TGTGCCACCAGCAGGGAGCGGGAGGGCCCTATGAGCGAGCAGTACTTC.

J is TRBJ2-2 and V is TRBV5-4; 11 nucleotides align to TRBD2. Per the germline V gene, CDR1 is SGHNT and CDR2 is YYREEE (reference sequence). V shed 4 bases and J 7 bases; nucleotides not matched to a gene: 9. This CDR3 has 16 residues. The CDR3 coding sequence is TGTGCCAGCAGCCCTCAGACTAGCGGGAATAGCGGGGAGCTGTTTTTT. Translating it yields CASSPQTSGNSGELFF. Complete variable domain (other parts from reference TRBV5-4 and TRBJ2-2): ETGVTQSPTHLIKTRGQQVTLRCSSQSGHNTVSWYQQALGQGPQFIFQYYREEENGRGNFPPRFSGLQFPNYSSELNVNALELDDSALYLCASSPQTSGNSGELFFGEGSRLTVL.

The V call is TRBV6-1, the J call TRBJ1-2, with a tentative D call TRBD1 (6 bases). Trimming took 2 bases from V and 4 from J, leaving 14 bases between them. Germline CDR1 and CDR2: MNHNS and SASEGT. This CDR3 comprises 15 residues. This chain's CDR3 is CASSEQGGLVYGYTF. The CDR3 nucleotides are TGTGCCAGCAGTGAACAAGGGGGTTTGGTCTATGGCTACACCTTC.

The chain recombines TRBV2 with TRBJ1-5, with a possible D match to TRBD1 (6 bases). Germline-derived CDR1 and CDR2 are SNHLY and FYNNEI. The CDR3 length is 15 residues. V lost 8 bases, J lost 6 bases, and 20 bases lay in between. In DNA, the CDR3 is TGTGCCAGCTTTCCAGCGAAGGGGGTCGGTCAGCCCCAGCATTTT. It is translated as CASFPAKGVGQPQHF.

The chain joins TRBV28 to TRBJ1-4; tentative D call: TRBD1 (5 bases). Trimming took 6 bases from V and 6 from J, leaving 11 bases between them. The CDR3 is 13 residues long. Germline lookup yields CDR1 MDHEN and CDR2 SYDVKM. The CDR3 DNA follows: TGTGCCAGCAGGGAGGGCAGGGATGAAAAACTGTTTTTT. Protein: CASREGRDEKLFF.

This chain joins TRBV5-6 and TRBJ2-5; D unresolved. CDR1 and CDR2 (germline): SGHDT, YYEEEE. V lost 0 bases to trimming and J lost 0 bases, with 6 bases between them. The CDR3 contains 14 residues. The CDR3: CASSLDHYQETQYF. In DNA, the CDR3 is TGTGCCAGCAGCTTGGATCATTACCAAGAGACCCAGTACTTC.

The gene calls are TRBV19 and TRBJ1-2; 9 positions agree with TRBD1. V lost 7 bases and J lost 5; bases outside the gene matches: 8. This CDR3 spans 14 amino acids. From germline, CDR1 is LNHDA and CDR2 SQIVND (reference sequence). The CDR3 protein is CASTGGTGWYGYTF. The CDR3 coding sequence is TGTGCCAGTACCGGTGGGACAGGGTGGTATGGCTACACCTTC. The complete variable domain, with remaining parts taken from reference TRBV19 and TRBJ1-2, reads DGGITQSPKYLFRKEGQNVTLSCEQNLNHDAMYWYRQDPGQGLRLIYYSQIVNDFQKGDIAEGYSVSREKKESFPLTVTSAQKNPTAFYLCASTGGTGWYGYTFGSGTRLTVV.

The J gene is TRBJ2-7, the V gene TRBV7-9; a weak D match, TRBD2 (5 bases). V was shortened by 7 bases and J by 5 bases, with 21 bases between the two germline ends. CDR1 is SEHNR, CDR2 FQNEAQ, per germline (reference sequence). The CDR3 has 15 amino acids. This CDR3 reads CASTSGERPKNEQYF. The DNA of the CDR3 is TGTGCCAGCACCTCCGGGGAGCGGCCGAAGAACGAGCAGTACTTC.

The gene calls are TRBV29-1 and TRBJ1-2; 7 bases are shared with TRBD1. Germline V gene data show CDR1 as SQVTM and CDR2 as ANQGSEA. CDR3 length: 14 residues. V lost 1 base, J lost 3 bases, and 5 bases stayed unmatched. The CDR3 DNA reads as TGCAGCGTTGAAGGGATCGGGACAGACTATGGCTACACCTTC. Encoded protein: CSVEGIGTDYGYTF.

This clone has only one observation. Other DNA sequences in the sample encode the same CDR3. The chain uses TRBV4-2 and TRBJ1-2; 8 bases are a match to TRBD1. The CDR3 consists of 15 residues. Germline CDR1 reads LGHNA; CDR2 reads YNFKEQ. The J segment lost 5 bases and the V segment lost 5 bases, leaving 10 bases of the junction unmatched. The CDR3 DNA sequence: TGTGCCAGCAGCACTCGCCGGGACAGGCTTTATGGCTACACCTTC. It encodes CASSTRRDRLYGYTF.

The chain is built from TRBV10-1 and TRBJ2-7; 8 positions match TRBD1. The germline V gene has CDR1 WNHNN and CDR2 SYGVQD (reference sequence). V lost 8 bases, J lost 6 bases, and 3 bases stayed unmatched. The CDR3 loop spans 11 amino acids. The CDR3 sequence is CASGQGGEQYF. The CDR3 DNA is TGCGCCAGCGGACAGGGAGGCGAGCAGTACTTC.

Remarks on this clone: The junction shows a germline mismatch at one end, possibly a read error. V is TRBV7-6 and J is TRBJ1-2; the D is unclear. This CDR3 contains 13 residues. Germline V gene data show CDR1 as SGHVS and CDR2 as FNYEAQ. The CDR3 loop reads CASRPLANYGYPF. Here the CDR3 DNA reads TGTGCCAGCCGACCCCTAGCTAACTATGGCTACCCCTTC.

The chain recombines TRBV11-3 with TRBJ2-3; 12 bases match TRBD2. CDR3 length equals 17 residues. With 5 bases clipped from V and 6 bases from J, the junction kept 12 bases outside the gene matches. Per germline, CDR1 SGHNT and CDR2 YENEEA. CDR3: CASSPGLGLAGPDTQYF. The CDR3 region has the DNA TGTGCCAGCAGCCCCGGACTCGGACTAGCGGGACCGGATACGCAGTATTTT. Full variable domain (remainder filled in from reference TRBV11-3 and TRBJ2-3): EAGVVQSPRYKIIEKKQPVAFWCNPISGHNTLYWYLQNLGQGPELLIRYENEEAVDDSQLPKDRFSAERLKGVDSTLKIQPAELGDSAVYLCASSPGLGLAGPDTQYFGPGTRLTVL.

The chain is built from TRBV7-3 and TRBJ2-7; the D gene is possibly TRBD2 (7 bases). Germline V CDR1 and CDR2: SGHTA, FQGTGA. Trimming removed 2 bases at V and 3 bases at J, with 35 bases between. This CDR3 spans 22 amino acids. This chain's CDR3 is CASSLCGGAGYMGTQTDYEQYF. Here the CDR3 DNA reads TGTGCCAGCAGCTTATGCGGGGGCGCGGGCTACATGGGTACTCAAACAGACTACGAGCAGTACTTC.

CDR3 bases: TGTGCCAGTAGTTGGGACAGGGGGATCGATCAGCCCCAGCATTTT. Translation gives CASSWDRGIDQPQHF. The V call is TRBV19, the J call TRBJ1-5, with 11 bases aligning to TRBD1. The junction had 5 bases not matched to a gene; V was cut back by 5 bases and J by 5 bases. The germline V gene encodes CDR1 LNHDA and CDR2 SQIVND (reference sequence). The CDR3 runs 15 residues.